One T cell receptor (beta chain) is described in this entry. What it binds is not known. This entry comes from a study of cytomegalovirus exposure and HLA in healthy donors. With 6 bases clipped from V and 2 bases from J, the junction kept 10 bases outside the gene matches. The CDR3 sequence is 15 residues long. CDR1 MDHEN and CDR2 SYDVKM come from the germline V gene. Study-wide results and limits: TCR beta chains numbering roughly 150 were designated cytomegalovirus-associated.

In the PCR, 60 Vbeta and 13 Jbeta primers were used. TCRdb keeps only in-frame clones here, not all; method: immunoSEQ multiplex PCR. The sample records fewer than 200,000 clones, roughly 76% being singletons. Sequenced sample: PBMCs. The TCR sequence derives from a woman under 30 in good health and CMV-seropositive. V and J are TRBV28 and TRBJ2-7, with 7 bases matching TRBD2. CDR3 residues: CASSLGGVGPYEQYF. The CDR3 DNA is TGTGCCAGCAGCCTGGGGGGGGTGGGCCCCTACGAGCAGTACTTC.